Shown below are 23 T cell receptor beta chains from a single sample sequenced in a study of regulatory T cells in long-lasting Graves disease (dated by TCRdb to about 2021). Library generation was performed with multiplex PCR. The data were produced on an Illumina HiSeq 4000. To build TCR beta libraries, CDR3 regions were amplified by Arm-PCR using iRepertoire HTBI primers. Starting from the raw public reads, TCRdb applied fastp trimming at Q25, assembled clones with MiXCR and retained in-frame beta chains. CDR3 protein duplicates are merged, each entry listing the most common genes and DNA. A total of more than 350,000 distinct CDR3 sequences appear in this sample, 15% of them only once. The ten largest clones represent about a sixth of the sample. The time point label on this specimen signifies: newly diagnosed GD, antithyroid drugs for less than 3 months. RNA was extracted from PBMCs in TRIzol for both TCR sequencing and RNA sequencing.

This sample was also put to use in a study of T cells in Graves' hyperthyroidism and ophthalmopathy.

The sequenced sample was peripheral blood mononuclear cells (PBMCs), obtained at new diagnosis, from a patient treated with antithyroid drugs. The receptor source for this set is a woman aged 30 to 39 with Graves disease. Donor details come from another sample of the same person, matched by shared clones.

A few counts support this clonotype. V gene TRBV4-1 combines with J gene TRBJ1-2; 9 bases fit TRBD1. V lost 5 bases to trimming and J lost 5 bases; unmatched junction nucleotides: 9. The germline V gene has CDR1 MGHRA and CDR2 YSYEKL. The CDR3 sequence is 15 residues long. Written as DNA, the CDR3 is TGCGCCAGCAGCATCCGGGACAGGGCAGGGTATGGCTACACCTTC. It specifies CASSIRDRAGYGYTF.

The chain uses TRBV6-2 or TRBV6-3 and TRBJ2-1; D perhaps matches TRBD2 (7 bases). Looked up from germline, CDR1 is MNHEY and CDR2 is SVGEGT. V gave up 5 bases and J gave up 9 bases, with 20 bases separating them. The CDR3 spans 15 residues. This CDR3 reads CASSESGTLGGEQFF. The CDR3 DNA reads TGTGCCAGCAGTGAGAGCGGGACACTGGGCGGTGAGCAGTTCTTC.

This clonotype was seen at least ten times. V usage is TRBV12-3 or TRBV12-4 and J usage is TRBJ1-2; D ambiguous. V lost 5 bases and J 13 bases, leaving 11 bases between the germline ends. The CDR3 sequence is 10 residues long. The CDR3 DNA reads TGTGCCAGCAGTCTTCCTCCAAGCACCTTC. It yields the protein CASSLPPSTF.

Notes on this clonotype: The junction departs from germline at one end; a sequencing error may be responsible. V and J are TRBV5-1 and TRBJ1-1; no clear D. CDR3 size: 13 residues. The V gene's germline CDR1 is SGHRS and CDR2 YFSETQ. The CDR3 loop reads CAGSLDGHTEAFF. The CDR3 DNA sequence: TGCGCCGGCAGCTTGGACGGACACACTGAAGCTTTCTTT.

In this sample, this clonotype turned up many times. The chain is built from TRBV6-1 and TRBJ2-1; 12 bases map to TRBD2. Germline V gives CDR1 MNHNS, CDR2 SASEGT. V shed 4 bases and J 0 bases; nucleotides not matched to a gene: 16. CDR3 length: 21 amino acids. DNA for the CDR3: TGTGCCAGCAGTGGTTCAAGACTAGCGGGAGTTTATAGAGGCTCCTACAATGAGCAGTTCTTC. Translated, it gives CASSGSRLAGVYRGSYNEQFF.

The sample holds many counts of this clonotype. The chain recombines TRBV20-1 with TRBJ2-7, with TRBD2 matching over 10 bases. J was trimmed by 3 bases and V by 2 bases; bases with no gene match: 16. Germline V gives CDR1 DFQATT, CDR2 SNEGSKA (reference sequence). This CDR3 has 18 amino acids. CDR3 sequence reads: CSARKASGRIGSYYEQYF. As DNA, the CDR3 is TGCAGTGCTAGAAAGGCTAGCGGGAGAATCGGATCCTACTACGAGCAGTACTTC.

Remarks on this clonotype: Possible read error: a much larger clone is one base away. This chain joins TRBV13 and TRBJ2-3; 7 bases match TRBD1. The CDR3 has 14 residues. Looked up from germline, CDR1 is PRHDT and CDR2 is FYEKMQ (reference sequence). CDR3: CASSNRGSTETQYF. CDR3 sequence (DNA): TGTGCCAGCAGCAACAGGGGAAGCACAGAAACGCAGTATTTT.

This clonotype came up many times. V usage is TRBV28 and J usage is TRBJ1-1, with no clear D. Trimming took 2 bases from V and 1 from J, leaving 17 bases between them. Germline CDR1 reads MDHEN; CDR2 reads SYDVKM. This CDR3 is built from 17 residues. Here the CDR3 reads CASSLPGVRVGNTEAFF. CDR3 DNA sequence: TGTGCCAGCAGTTTACCAGGAGTTAGGGTCGGGAACACTGAAGCTTTCTTT.

The V call is TRBV13, the J call TRBJ2-6; D is ambiguous. Looked up from germline, CDR1 is PRHDT and CDR2 is FYEKMQ (reference sequence). CDR3 length: 15 residues. V gave up 4 bases and J gave up 3 bases, with 10 bases separating them. In DNA form, the CDR3 reads TGTGCCAGCAGCTACAATGTGGATGGGGCCAACGTCCTGACTTTC. Protein: CASSYNVDGANVLTF.

This clonotype has just a few counts. CDR3 nucleotide sequence: TGCGCCAGCAGCTTGGAGGAGGGGGCTGAAGCTTTCTTT. It encodes CASSLEEGAEAFF. The chain combines TRBV5-1 with TRBJ1-1; the D gene is possibly TRBD1 (6 bases). The ends were cut back, 0 bases at V and 6 bases at J, with 9 bases in the middle. CDR3 length equals 13 residues. From germline, CDR1 is SGHRS and CDR2 YFSETQ. The variable domain in full, with the rest retrieved from reference TRBV5-1 and TRBJ1-1, is KAGVTQTPRYLIKTRGQQVTLSCSPISGHRSVSWYQQTPGQGLQFLFEYFSETQRNKGNFPGRFSGRQFSNSRSEMNVSTLELGDSALYLCASSLEEGAEAFFGQGTRLTVV.

This clonotype was observed a handful of times. The chain couples TRBV7-2 to TRBJ1-5, with 7 bases lining up with TRBD1. Trimming cost V 5 bases and J 2 bases; bases outside gene matches: 6. The CDR3 covers 15 residues. Germline V gene sequence: CDR1 SGHTA, CDR2 FQGNSA. CDR3 protein: CASSKRQGGNQPQHF. CDR3 nucleotide sequence: TGTGCCAGCAGCAAACGACAGGGCGGCAATCAGCCCCAGCATTTT.

This clonotype appeared a few times. The CDR3 coding sequence is TGTGCCAGCAGCCTAAAACAGGGAGCGAGGAGCACAGATACGCAGTATTTT. It is translated as CASSLKQGARSTDTQYF. The chain uses TRBV5-4 and TRBJ2-3, with TRBD1 as a possible D gene (6 bases). CDR3 size: 17 residues. The V gene lost 4 bases and the J gene lost 0 bases, with 18 bases spanning the gap. Per germline, CDR1 SGHNT and CDR2 YYREEE (reference sequence). The variable domain in full, completed from reference TRBV5-4 and TRBJ2-3, reads ETGVTQSPTHLIKTRGQQVTLRCSSQSGHNTVSWYQQALGQGPQFIFQYYREEENGRGNFPPRFSGLQFPNYSSELNVNALELDDSALYLCASSLKQGARSTDTQYFGPGTRLTVL.

This clonotype was detected ten times or more. This chain uses TRBV30 with TRBJ2-1, with TRBD2 matching 7 bases. The germline V gene has CDR1 GTSNPN and CDR2 SVGIG (reference sequence). The CDR3 is made up of 12 amino acids. Trimming cost V 2 bases and J 7 bases; bases outside gene matches: 2. CDR3 protein: CAWSWGGNEQFF. DNA for the CDR3: TGTGCCTGGAGTTGGGGGGGGAATGAGCAGTTCTTC. The full variable domain, completed using reference TRBV30 and TRBJ2-1, is SQTIHQWPATLVQPVGSPLSLECTVEGTSNPNLYWYRQAAGRGLQLLFYSVGIGQISSEVPQNLSASRPQDRQFILSSKKLLLSDSGFYLCAWSWGGNEQFFGPGTRLTVL.

This clonotype was picked up many times. The V and J genes are TRBV30 and TRBJ1-1; D is perhaps TRBD1 (5 bases). Trimming pared 3 bases from V and 3 bases from J, leaving 14 bases between. This CDR3 is built from 14 residues. The V gene's germline CDR1 is GTSNPN and CDR2 SVGIG (reference sequence). CDR3 DNA: TGTGCCTGGAGCCGGGGCGGGGGGGACACTGAAGCTTTCTTT. Translated, it gives CAWSRGGGDTEAFF.

This clonotype occurred many times. The chain has TRBV11-2 and TRBJ1-4; TRBD1 is a possible D gene (6 bases). With 2 bases removed from V and 10 bases from J, the gap between germline ends came to 14 bases. The CDR3 covers 14 residues. The germline V gene has CDR1 SGHAT and CDR2 FQNNGV. Here the CDR3 reads CASSLTGSGVKLFF. CDR3 DNA sequence: TGTGCCAGCAGCTTAACAGGGAGCGGGGTAAAACTGTTTTTT.

J is TRBJ2-7 and V is TRBV27, with a weak D call TRBD1 (6 bases). This CDR3 has 15 residues. Germline V gene data show CDR1 as MNHEY and CDR2 as SMNVEV (reference sequence). V was shortened by 8 bases and J by 3 bases, with 20 bases between the two germline ends. Here the CDR3 reads CASSRITGHSYEQYF. The DNA for the CDR3 is TGTGCCAGCTCGCGAATTACGGGACATAGCTACGAGCAGTACTTC.

This clonotype was detected ten times or more. The chain uses TRBV11-2 and TRBJ1-1, with D uncertain. The CDR3 totals 13 residues. Trimming stripped 1 base from V and 6 bases from J, with 9 bases between. From germline, CDR1 is SGHAT and CDR2 FQNNGV. In nucleotides, the CDR3 is TGTGCCAGCAGCTTAGGGTCGTCAGCTGAAGCTTTCTTT. Its protein is CASSLGSSAEAFF.

The chain has TRBV5-1 and TRBJ2-3; TRBD2 matches at 10 bases. The CDR3 spans 17 residues. Germline CDR1 SGHRS, CDR2 YFSETQ. The junction had 10 bases not matched to a gene; V was cut back by 4 bases and J by 2 bases. The DNA of the CDR3 is TGCGCCAGCAGCCCGACTAGCGGGTACACAGACACAGATACGCAGTATTTT. Protein: CASSPTSGYTDTDTQYF.

The V gene is TRBV20-1, the J gene TRBJ2-1; D may be TRBD2 (6 bases). The CDR3 extends over 18 amino acids. The V and J ends lost 0 bases and 1 base respectively, with 19 bases between them. CDR1 and CDR2 (germline): DFQATT, SNEGSKA (reference sequence). The CDR3 DNA reads TGCAGTGCTAGAGATGAGGCCGGGGACTCCGTATCCTACAATGAGCAGTTCTTC. This encodes CSARDEAGDSVSYNEQFF.

This clonotype has a count of ten or more. CDR3: CASSLGTPSEAFF. The CDR3 coding sequence is TGCGCCAGCAGCTTGGGGACACCAAGTGAAGCTTTCTTT. The chain links TRBV5-1 to TRBJ1-1; TRBD1 might be the D (5 bases). Germline V gives CDR1 SGHRS, CDR2 YFSETQ. This CDR3 has 13 residues. Deletions cut 0 bases from V and 7 bases from J, with 10 bases between.

Remarks on this clonotype: A much more abundant neighbour one base away suggests this may be a read error. The CDR3 does not end in the conserved phenylalanine or tryptophan, so this is likely a read error. The chain carries TRBV20-1 and TRBJ2-7, with 7 bases matching TRBD1. CDR1 DFQATT and CDR2 SNEGSKA come from the germline V gene (reference sequence). There are 15 residues in the CDR3. V shed 0 bases and J 4 bases; nucleotides not matched to a gene: 9. The CDR3 loop reads CSARETGRLSYEQYL. The CDR3, as DNA: TGCAGTGCTAGAGAGACAGGGCGGTTATCTTACGAGCAGTACCTC.

Comments on this clonotype: Relative to the germline gene, one junction end is altered; a read error may explain this. This chain uses TRBV19 with TRBJ2-7, with TRBD2 matching over 10 bases. CDR1 and CDR2 from the germline V gene are LNHDA and SQIVND (reference sequence). CDR3 length equals 15 residues. CDR3 DNA: TGTGCCAGTAGTCTTACCGGGACTAGCGCCTACGGGCAGTACTTC. Residues: CASSLTGTSAYGQYF.

This clonotype has a handful of counts. The CDR3 region has the DNA TGTGCCAGTAGTGACACTTCTGGAAACACCATATATTTT. Amino acids: CASSDTSGNTIYF. The chain uses TRBV19 and TRBJ1-3, with D unresolved. Germline lookup yields CDR1 LNHDA and CDR2 SQIVND (reference sequence). V was pared by 5 bases and J by 1 base, with 6 bases between. The CDR3 length is 13 residues.